This T cell receptor beta chain emerged from a study of cytomegalovirus exposure and HLA in healthy donors. Study-level points and caveats: High specificity and sensitivity for cytomegalovirus status were reported for the classifier. There were some public TCRs occurring in many donors, but most TCR sequences were rare. The study labeled fewer than 200 TCR beta chains cytomegalovirus-associated. The authors confirmed in vitro that a few CMV-associated chains were specific for CMV antigens.

Profiled with immunoSEQ multiplex PCR; TCRdb holds only in-frame clones, not every one. The sample has 150,000 to 250,000 clones, roughly 81% seen once. With 4 bases clipped from V and 8 bases from J, the junction kept 7 bases outside the gene matches. This CDR3 has 15 residues. Germline V gives CDR1 MNHEY, CDR2 SVGAGI. Of note for this clone: The antigen is unknown.

The source is a woman between 25 and 40 years old in good health and CMV-seronegative. The chain uses TRBV6-5 and TRBJ1-4; 10 nucleotides agree with TRBD1. Sequenced sample: PBMCs. The CDR3 protein is CASSLTGGHGEKLFF. CDR3 nucleotides: TGTGCCAGCAGTTTGACAGGGGGCCATGGGGAAAAACTGTTTTTT.